A selection of T cell receptor beta chains follows, all from one sample in a study of blood T cell repertoires in COVID-19. The protocol was immunoSEQ multiplex PCR, while the TCRdb copy is restricted to in-frame clones and leaves out a portion. Among under 90,000 clones listed, roughly 84% were seen once. What was sequenced was peripheral blood. These receptors all stem from an elderly man with acute or convalescent COVID-19. Each CDR3 is given with its conserved first and last residue. D genes are given only for firm matches. Only some rows state a clone size, as once, few, many or a class for expanded clones.

J: TRBJ2-6; size: .; V: TRBV19; D: TRBD1; CDR3: CASGRDRGTGANVLTF; DNA: TGTGCCAGTGGCCGGGACAGGGGAACTGGGGCCAACGTCCTGACTTTC
J: TRBJ2-5; size: .; V: TRBV18; D: TRBD2; CDR3: CASSPPGLGGETQYF; DNA: TGTGCCAGCTCACCACCGGGACTAGGAGGAGAGACCCAGTACTTC
J: TRBJ2-1; size: .; V: TRBV5-1; D: TRBD2; CDR3: CASSKTQRGNNEQFF; DNA: TGCGCCAGCAGTAAAACCCAGCGGGGGAACAATGAGCAGTTCTTC
J: TRBJ1-5; size: .; V: TRBV7-8; D: TRBD1; CDR3: CASSRDRGRGNQPQHF; DNA: TGTGCCAGCAGCCGAGACAGGGGGCGAGGGAATCAGCCCCAGCATTTT
J: TRBJ2-7; size: .; V: TRBV7-9; D: TRBD2; CDR3: CASSFFIIAGGGGEQYF; DNA: TGTGCCAGCAGCTTCTTTATTATAGCGGGAGGAGGGGGCGAGCAGTACTTC
J: TRBJ1-1; size: once; V: TRBV5-4; D: .; CDR3: CASSLARGAKFF; DNA: TGTGCCAGCAGCTTGGCCCGGGGAGCGAAATTCTTT
J: TRBJ2-7; size: .; V: TRBV20-1; D: TRBD2; CDR3: CSASGLAGASYEQYF; DNA: TGCAGTGCTAGTGGTCTAGCGGGGGCCTCCTACGAGCAGTACTTC
J: TRBJ1-6; size: .; V: TRBV6-6; D: TRBD1; CDR3: CASSRTSNRGNYNSPLHF; DNA: TGTGCCAGCAGTCGTACTAGTAACAGGGGTAACTATAATTCACCCCTCCACTTT
J: TRBJ2-1; size: .; V: TRBV7-8; D: .; CDR3: CASSFSASSYNEQFF; DNA: TGTGCCAGCAGCTTTAGCGCAAGCTCCTACAATGAGCAGTTCTTC
J: TRBJ1-1; size: .; V: TRBV4-1; D: TRBD1; CDR3: CASSLPGQGNTEAFF; DNA: TGCGCCAGCAGCCTACCGGGACAGGGGAACACTGAAGCTTTCTTT